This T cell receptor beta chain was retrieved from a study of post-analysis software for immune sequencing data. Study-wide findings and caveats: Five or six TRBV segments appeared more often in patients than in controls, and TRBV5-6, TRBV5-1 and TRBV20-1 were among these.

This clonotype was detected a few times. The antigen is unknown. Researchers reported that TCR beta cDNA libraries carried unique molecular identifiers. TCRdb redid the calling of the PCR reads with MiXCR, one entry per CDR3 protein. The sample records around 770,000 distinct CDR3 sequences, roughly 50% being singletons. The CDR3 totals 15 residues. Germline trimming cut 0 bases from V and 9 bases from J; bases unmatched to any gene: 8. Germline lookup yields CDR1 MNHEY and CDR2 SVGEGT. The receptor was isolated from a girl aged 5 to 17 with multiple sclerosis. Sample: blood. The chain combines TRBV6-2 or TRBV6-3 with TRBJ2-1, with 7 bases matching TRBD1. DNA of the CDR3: TGTGCCAGCAGTTACTCCGGACAGGTTGCGGGTGAGCAGTTCTTC. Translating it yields CASSYSGQVAGEQFF.